A selection of T cell receptor beta chains follows, all from one sample in a study of blood T cells in healthy people across ages. Using its own MiXCR run on the 5' RACE reads, TCRdb lists one record per CDR3 protein. Among over 750,000 distinct CDR3 sequences, 25% were seen once, and the ten largest hold 9.4%. These data are also associated with another study on T cells of mothers and their children.

Sequences were obtained from blood. These receptor sequences come from a boy aged 5-17 years in good health. The CDR3 runs from the conserved cysteine through the conserved F or W. The D gene is left open where the match is weak. Not every row has a clone size; where given, it reads once, few, many or a size class.

v_gene	j_gene	abundance	d_gene	CDR3aa	CDR3nt
TRBV5-6	TRBJ1-1	-	TRBD1	CASRDSSNTEAFF	TGTGCCAGTCGGGACAGCTCGAACACTGAAGCTTTCTTT
TRBV6-5	TRBJ1-1	-	-	CASSYLGPSGATTEAFF	TGTGCCAGCAGTTACCTGGGGCCCTCAGGGGCTACGACTGAAGCTTTCTTT
TRBV18	TRBJ1-1	-	-	CASSPVGGTEAFF	TGTGCCAGCTCACCAGTGGGGGGAACTGAAGCTTTCTTT
TRBV3-1	TRBJ1-3	few	-	CASSQDPGYGNTIYF	TGTGCCAGCAGCCAAGATCCGGGGTACGGAAACACCATATATTTT
TRBV15	TRBJ2-7	once	TRBD2	CATSRGAGAGVFYEQYF	TGTGCCACCAGCAGAGGAGCGGGAGCGGGGGTATTTTACGAGCAGTACTTC
TRBV12-3/TRBV12-4	TRBJ2-7	-	-	CASSLTPSAEQYF	TGTGCCAGCAGTTTAACCCCCAGTGCCGAGCAGTACTTC
TRBV28	TRBJ2-7	few	-	CASSTPGGFYEQYF	TGTGCCAGCAGTACTCCCGGGGGCTTCTACGAGCAGTACTTC
TRBV20-1	TRBJ2-7	few	-	CSARDGRGDNEQYF	TGCAGTGCTAGAGACGGTCGGGGGGACAACGAGCAGTACTTC
TRBV7-2	TRBJ2-1	once	-	CASSPQNSDEQFF	TGTGCCAGCAGCCCACAGAATTCCGATGAGCAGTTCTTC
TRBV28	TRBJ2-5	-	-	CASSLRAGGRETQYF	TGTGCCAGCAGTTTAAGGGCCGGGGGGCGAGAGACCCAGTACTTC
TRBV7-9	TRBJ2-5	few	TRBD2	CAGSEWGTSGQETQYF	TGTGCCGGCAGCGAGTGGGGGACTAGCGGACAAGAGACCCAGTACTTC
TRBV6-2/TRBV6-3	TRBJ2-1	-	-	CASSGTLNSPLNEQFF	TGTGCCAGCAGTGGGACGCTTAACTCCCCCCTCAATGAGCAGTTCTTC
TRBV4-2	TRBJ2-2	many	TRBD2	CASSSLREGTGELFF	TGTGCCAGCAGCTCCCTGCGGGAGGGCACCGGGGAGCTGTTTTTT
TRBV7-2	TRBJ2-5	few	-	CASSQGGSETQYF	TGTGCCAGCAGCCAGGGGGGTTCGGAGACCCAGTACTTC
TRBV12-3/TRBV12-4	TRBJ2-3	-	TRBD1	CASNRDRGSWTDTQYF	TGTGCCAGCAACCGGGACAGGGGTAGTTGGACAGATACGCAGTATTTT
TRBV27	TRBJ1-2	once	-	CASSRGSGCTF	TGTGCCAGCAGTCGCGGCTCCGGCTGCACCTTC
TRBV5-1	TRBJ1-4	-	-	CASSLVGFSNEKLFF	TGCGCCAGCAGCTTGGTTGGGTTTTCTAATGAAAAACTGTTTTTT
TRBV11-2	TRBJ2-7	many	-	CASSQTGDEQYF	TGTGCCAGCAGCCAAACAGGCGACGAGCAGTACTTC
TRBV9	TRBJ1-6	-	-	CASSVGPTLTGSPLHF	TGTGCCAGCAGCGTAGGTCCCACCCTAACGGGGTCACCCCTCCACTTT
TRBV24-1	TRBJ2-5	-	-	CATSDPRTPGETQYF	TGTGCCACCAGTGATCCCCGGACGCCAGGGGAGACCCAGTACTTC
TRBV5-1	TRBJ2-5	few	-	CASSLALRGQETQYF	TGCGCCAGCAGCTTGGCGCTGCGGGGCCAAGAGACCCAGTACTTC
TRBV20-1	TRBJ1-3	-	-	CSAPDTGNTIYF	TGCAGTGCCCCGGACACTGGAAACACCATATATTTT
TRBV5-1	TRBJ2-3	few	TRBD2	CASSSTSGRILDTQYF	TGCGCCAGCAGCTCGACTAGCGGGAGGATATTGGATACGCAGTATTTT
TRBV4-2	TRBJ2-5	-	-	CASSQTPQETQYF	TGTGCCAGCAGCCAAACCCCCCAAGAGACCCAGTACTTC
TRBV6-2/TRBV6-3	TRBJ1-2	-	-	CASSYSGRTNYGYTF	TGTGCCAGCAGTTACTCTGGCCGGACCAACTATGGCTACACCTTC
TRBV10-3	TRBJ2-5	few	-	CAISDGQNQETQYF	TGTGCCATCAGTGACGGGCAGAACCAAGAGACCCAGTACTTC
TRBV5-6	TRBJ2-7	-	-	CASSPNTGIYEQYF	TGTGCCAGCAGCCCCAACACTGGTATCTACGAGCAGTACTTC
TRBV29-1	TRBJ2-1	-	-	CSVAVRDSHEQFF	TGCAGCGTTGCAGTCCGGGATAGCCATGAGCAGTTCTTC
TRBV24-1	TRBJ2-5	-	-	CATSDRSLETQYF	TGTGCCACCAGTGACAGGTCGTTGGAGACCCAGTACTTC
TRBV5-1	TRBJ2-3	-	-	CASSFRHQPSRDTDTQYF	TGCGCCAGCAGCTTCAGACATCAACCTAGCCGGGACACAGATACGCAGTATTTT
TRBV7-2	TRBJ2-1	few	-	CASSLISPNEQFF	TGTGCCAGCAGCCTAATTAGCCCTAATGAGCAGTTCTTC
TRBV14	TRBJ1-2	few	-	CASSLSVTNHYGYTF	TGTGCCAGCAGCCTCTCGGTCACAAATCACTATGGCTACACCTTC
TRBV29-1	TRBJ2-7	-	-	CSVGRVEYEQYF	TGCAGCGTGGGGCGCGTGGAGTACGAGCAGTACTTC
TRBV5-1	TRBJ2-5	-	-	CASSPDEETQYF	TGCGCCAGCAGCCCGGACGAGGAGACCCAGTACTTC
TRBV7-6	TRBJ2-7	few	TRBD1	CASSSNRGPLLNEQYF	TGTGCCAGCAGCTCTAACAGGGGACCCCTCTTGAACGAGCAGTACTTC
TRBV28	TRBJ1-2	-	-	CASSHLTRQPANYGYTF	TGTGCCAGCAGTCACCTAACCCGACAACCTGCTAACTATGGCTACACCTTC
TRBV4-1	TRBJ1-2	few	-	CASRGFPYGYTF	TGCGCCAGCCGAGGTTTCCCCTATGGCTACACCTTC
TRBV7-6	TRBJ2-5	-	-	CASSFDGWEETQYF	TGTGCCAGCAGCTTCGACGGATGGGAAGAGACCCAGTACTTC
TRBV20-1	TRBJ2-5	few	-	CSARDWLWAGSQETQYF	TGCAGTGCTAGAGATTGGTTATGGGCGGGATCCCAAGAGACCCAGTACTTC
TRBV5-6	TRBJ2-3	few	-	CASSPGGGALKDTQYF	TGTGCCAGCAGCCCGGGTGGGGGCGCATTAAAAGATACGCAGTATTTT
TRBV14	TRBJ2-7	-	TRBD1	CASSAWTGRAYEQYF	TGTGCCAGCAGCGCCTGGACAGGGCGAGCCTACGAGCAGTACTTC
TRBV4-2	TRBJ1-6	few	-	CASSRAAHSPLHF	TGTGCCAGCAGCCGAGCGGCCCATTCACCCCTCCACTTT
TRBV16	TRBJ1-1	-	-	CASSQFVNTEAFF	TGTGCCAGCAGCCAATTTGTGAACACTGAAGCTTTCTTT
TRBV27	TRBJ2-7	few	-	CASSLSMGGPYEQYF	TGTGCCAGCAGTTTATCCATGGGTGGACCCTACGAGCAGTACTTC
TRBV7-2	TRBJ2-4	-	-	CASSSPREADIQYF	TGTGCCAGCAGCTCGCCAAGGGAGGCGGACATTCAGTACTTC
TRBV7-3	TRBJ1-1	few	-	CASSPRGGRWTEAFF	TGTGCCAGCAGCCCCCGCGGGGGGCGGTGGACTGAAGCTTTCTTT
TRBV29-1	TRBJ2-7	many	TRBD1	CSAIGTGSYEQYF	TGCAGCGCCATCGGGACAGGCTCCTACGAGCAGTACTTC